The next 21 T cell receptor beta chains were all read from a single sample in a study of early T cells in non-severe SARS-CoV-2 infection. TCRdb itself ran the 5' RACE reads through MiXCR, one entry per CDR3 protein. Here the sample spans 65,000 to 70,000 distinct CDR3 sequences, about 11% being singletons. Sequencing input: whole blood. These receptors all come from an adult who was a healthcare worker with PCR-confirmed SARS-CoV-2 infection or an uninfected control (not recorded which).

This clonotype was picked up many times. In DNA, the CDR3 is TGTGCCAGCAGCTTAGGAGAGACCCAGTACTTC. Amino acid sequence: CASSLGETQYF. The chain joins TRBV11-2 to TRBJ2-5; D gene ambiguous. The length of the CDR3 is 11 residues. The germline V gene encodes CDR1 SGHAT and CDR2 FQNNGV. Trimming removed 1 base from V and 4 bases from J, with 1 base in between.

The rearrangement uses TRBV12-3 or TRBV12-4 and TRBJ2-7; 7 bases are a match to TRBD1. Trimming at V came to 6 bases and at J to 2 bases, leaving 10 bases not matched to a gene. This CDR3 has 15 amino acids. The CDR3 DNA reads as TGTGCCAGCAGCGCTGACAGGGCCAAACCCTACGAGCAGTACTTC. Its protein product is CASSADRAKPYEQYF.

V usage is TRBV20-1 and J usage is TRBJ2-3; D call uncertain. The CDR3 loop spans 15 amino acids. With 2 bases removed from V and 0 bases from J, the gap between germline ends came to 12 bases. Germline values: CDR1 DFQATT, CDR2 SNEGSKA (reference sequence). CDR3 in DNA: TGCAGTGCTAGATTGGGCACAGCTAGCACAGATACGCAGTATTTT. Protein product: CSARLGTASTDTQYF.

This chain uses TRBV20-1 with TRBJ2-3; 10 bases match TRBD2. Germline V lookup: CDR1 DFQATT, CDR2 SNEGSKA (reference sequence). V trimming: 0 bases; J trimming: 1 base; junction bases outside the gene matches: 7. The CDR3 is 17 residues long. CDR3 nucleotide sequence: TGCAGTGCTAGAGAACTCGGACTAGCGGTAGGCACAGATACGCAGTATTTT. It codes for CSARELGLAVGTDTQYF.

This clonotype was counted at least ten times. The genes are TRBV7-2 and TRBJ1-5; D is perhaps TRBD1 (5 bases). The V and J ends lost 8 bases and 6 bases respectively, with 17 bases between them. This CDR3 comprises 14 residues. Germline CDR1 SGHTA, CDR2 FQGNSA. CDR3 DNA: TGTGCCAGCTCCGGGACGGGAGGTTCTCAGCCCCAGCATTTT. Its translation is CASSGTGGSQPQHF.

This chain joins TRBV4-3 and TRBJ1-1, with a tentative D call TRBD1 (5 bases). Per the germline V gene, CDR1 is LGHNA and CDR2 is YSLEER. Trimming stripped 5 bases from V and 7 bases from J, with 17 bases between. The CDR3 consists of 14 residues. CDR3 sequence: CASSNRFHRNEAFF. The CDR3 bases are TGCGCCAGCAGCAATCGCTTTCACAGGAATGAAGCTTTCTTT.

The CDR3 here is CASSIEEGNIQYF. Here the CDR3 DNA reads TGTGCCAGCAGTATTGAGGAGGGGAACATTCAGTACTTC. This rearrangement joins TRBV28 to TRBJ2-4, with D maybe TRBD2 (6 bases). Per the germline V gene, CDR1 is MDHEN and CDR2 is SYDVKM. Trimming pared 5 bases from V and 7 bases from J, leaving 12 bases between. This CDR3 spans 13 amino acids.

The chain uses TRBV20-1 and TRBJ2-7; D perhaps matches TRBD2 (5 bases). CDR1 is DFQATT, CDR2 SNEGSKA, per germline (reference sequence). V was pared by 5 bases and J by 2 bases, with 13 bases between. CDR3 length equals 13 residues. In DNA, the CDR3 is TGCAGTGCTGCAACCGGGGTTCCCTACGAGCAGTACTTC. Residues: CSAATGVPYEQYF.

The chain recombines TRBV6-5 with TRBJ1-6, with TRBD1 matching over 10 bases. In germline, CDR1 is MNHEY, CDR2 SVGAGI. Trimming at V came to 7 bases and at J to 6 bases, leaving 9 bases not matched to a gene. The CDR3 runs 16 residues. The CDR3 sequence: CASKVGTGARNSPLHF. The CDR3 coding sequence is TGTGCCAGCAAGGTGGGGACAGGGGCCCGTAATTCACCCCTCCACTTT.

The chain recombines TRBV12-5 with TRBJ2-2; 12 bases are a match to TRBD2. The CDR3 contains 16 residues. Trimming at V came to 5 bases and at J to 3 bases, leaving 4 bases not matched to a gene. CDR1 LGHNT and CDR2 FRNRAP come from the germline V gene. The CDR3 reads CASGPRLAGDTGELFF. The CDR3 region has the DNA TGTGCTAGTGGTCCAAGACTAGCGGGGGACACCGGGGAGCTGTTTTTT.

As DNA, the CDR3 is TGTGCCACCAGGGACCCATCCTACGAGCAGTACTTC. It specifies CATRDPSYEQYF. The chain links TRBV28 to TRBJ2-7; D tentatively fits TRBD1 or TRBD2 (5 bases each). V was cut by 10 bases and J by 1 base, with 11 bases left in between. The CDR3 runs 12 residues. Germline V CDR1 and CDR2: MDHEN, SYDVKM.

This clonotype is judged medium-sized. The chain is built from TRBV6-6 and TRBJ1-6, with D unclear. Trimming shortened V by 6 bases and J by 3 bases, and 6 bases separated the two germline ends. This CDR3 region has 13 residues. Germline assignment: CDR1 MNHNY and CDR2 SVGAGI (reference sequence). CDR3 protein: CASRKVYNSPLHF. As DNA, the CDR3 is TGTGCCAGCAGAAAAGTCTATAATTCACCCCTCCACTTT.

V gene TRBV2 combines with J gene TRBJ2-2; no clear D. Per the germline V gene, CDR1 is SNHLY and CDR2 is FYNNEI. CDR3 length: 12 residues. Trimming took off 7 bases at V and 1 base at J, with 4 bases between the two ends. DNA of the CDR3: TGTGCCAGCATTTGGAACACCGGGGAGCTGTTTTTT. Its translation is CASIWNTGELFF.

In this sample, this clonotype turned up a few times. This rearrangement joins TRBV5-1 to TRBJ1-1; perhaps TRBD1 as D (6 bases). CDR1 is SGHRS, CDR2 YFSETQ, per germline. Trimming removed 7 bases at V and 5 bases at J, with 18 bases between. The CDR3 covers 14 residues. The CDR3 is CASREDWGATEAFF. In nucleotides, the CDR3 is TGCGCCAGCCGGGAAGATTGGGGGGCGACTGAAGCTTTCTTT.

This clonotype was detected only a few times. The V call is TRBV7-9, the J call TRBJ1-1, with D hard to call. Trimming pared 5 bases from V and 4 bases from J, leaving 14 bases between. This CDR3 contains 14 residues. Germline V gene data show CDR1 as SEHNR and CDR2 as FQNEAQ (reference sequence). CDR3 bases: TGTGCCAGCAGCGGCCCCGCCAGGCTCACTGAAGCTTTCTTT. Amino acids: CASSGPARLTEAFF.

This clonotype was detected only a few times. The V and J genes are TRBV12-3 or TRBV12-4 and TRBJ1-4; no firm D call. V was shortened by 1 base and J by 8 bases, with 11 bases between the two germline ends. The CDR3 spans 14 residues. The CDR3: CASSLGRKAEKLFF. The CDR3 nucleotides are TGTGCCAGCAGTTTAGGCAGGAAGGCGGAAAAACTGTTTTTT.

This clonotype was detected only a few times. V gene TRBV6-4 combines with J gene TRBJ2-1; D perhaps matches TRBD1 (7 bases). The CDR3 totals 15 residues. Germline assignment: CDR1 MRHNA and CDR2 SNTAGT. Trimming took 6 bases from V and 8 from J, leaving 20 bases between them. Here the CDR3 reads CASSPGGGAVDEQFF. CDR3 sequence (DNA): TGTGCCAGCAGCCCCGGAGGGGGCGCGGTGGATGAGCAGTTCTTC.

In this sample, this clonotype turned up a few times. The chain employs TRBV9 and TRBJ2-1, with D perhaps matching TRBD2 (6 bases). CDR1 and CDR2 (germline): SGDLS, YYNGEE. The CDR3 covers 15 residues. Trimming shortened V by 3 bases and J by 1 base, and 11 bases separated the two germline ends. The CDR3 region is CASSGSGASYNEQFF. DNA of the CDR3: TGTGCCAGCAGCGGATCGGGAGCGTCCTACAATGAGCAGTTCTTC.

Comments on this clonotype: Compared with germline, one end of the junction differs, possibly owing to a read error. V is TRBV7-9 and J is TRBJ2-6, with 9 bases fitting TRBD1. This CDR3 contains 16 residues. Per germline, CDR1 SEHNR and CDR2 FQNEAQ (reference sequence). CDR3 nucleotide sequence: TGTGCCAGCAGCCTACAGGGGGCAGGTGGGGCCAACGCCCTGACTTTC. The encoded protein is CASSLQGAGGANALTF.

This clonotype was seen a handful of times. This sequence joins TRBV7-8 and TRBJ2-1; 8 nucleotides align to TRBD2. Losses at the gene ends were 5 bases for V and 8 bases for J; bases not matched to a gene: 8. The length of the CDR3 is 14 residues. The V gene's germline CDR1 is SGHVS and CDR2 FQNEAQ. In DNA, the CDR3 is TGTGCCAGCAGCCGGTTCGGGACTAGAGATGAGCAGTTCTTC. This encodes CASSRFGTRDEQFF.

This rearrangement joins TRBV7-2 to TRBJ1-2, with unresolved D. CDR3 length: 12 residues. Germline V gene data show CDR1 as SGHTA and CDR2 as FQGNSA. Trimming cost V 5 bases and J 6 bases, with 10 bases left between them. The CDR3 DNA sequence: TGTGCCAGCAGCCCGTTCCAGGATGGCTACACCTTC. Translated: CASSPFQDGYTF.